This TCR beta chain was obtained from a study of a mutant IDH1 vaccine in newly diagnosed glioma. Looking at the study overall: Following radiotherapy alone, or alongside temozolomide cycles, vaccination was started after an interval of 4-6 weeks. Males made up 62.5% and females about 38% of treated patients, whose mean age was 40.4 years. Patients were pretreated with radiotherapy, temozolomide, or both, mostly both.

Measured with immunoSEQ multiplex PCR; TCRdb has only the in-frame clones, and not every one. The sample lists 40,000 to 55,000 clones, approximately 79% occurring once. A remark on this clone: Its cognate antigen is unknown.

The CDR3 is 12 amino acids. Germline CDR1 is GTSNPN and CDR2 is SVGIG (reference sequence). Germline trimming cut 0 bases from V and 5 bases from J; bases unmatched to any gene: 1. Time point in this sample: week 35, safety follow-up. The content of each vaccine dose was 300 ug of mutant IDH1 20-mer peptide, and topical imiquimod accompanied it. Donors had new IDH1-mutant astrocytomas of WHO grade 3 or 4 (ATRX-lost). The receptor was isolated from a man between 40 and 49 years old with glioma. This chain connects TRBV30 to TRBJ2-7; 7 nucleotides agree with TRBD1. The source material was PBMCs, sampled from a glioma patient whose treatment included an IDH1 peptide vaccine. DNA for the CDR3: TGTGCCTGGAGTGTAACAGGGGACGAGCAGTACTTC. The encoded protein is CAWSVTGDEQYF.